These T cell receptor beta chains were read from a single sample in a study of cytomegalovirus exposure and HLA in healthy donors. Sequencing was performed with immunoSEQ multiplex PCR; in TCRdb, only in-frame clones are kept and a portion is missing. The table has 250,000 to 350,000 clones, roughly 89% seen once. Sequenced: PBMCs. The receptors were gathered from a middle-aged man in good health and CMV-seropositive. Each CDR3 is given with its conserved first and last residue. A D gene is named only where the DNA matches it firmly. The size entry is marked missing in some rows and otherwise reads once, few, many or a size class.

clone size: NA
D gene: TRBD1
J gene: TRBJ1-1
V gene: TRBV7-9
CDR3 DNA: TGTGCCAGCAGCTTACCAGGGGGCACTGAAGCTTTCTTT
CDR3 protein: CASSLPGGTEAFF

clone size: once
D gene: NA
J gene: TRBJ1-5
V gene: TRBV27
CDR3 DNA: TGTGCCAGCAGTTGGGACTTGGGTCAGCCCCAGCATTTT
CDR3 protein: CASSWDLGQPQHF

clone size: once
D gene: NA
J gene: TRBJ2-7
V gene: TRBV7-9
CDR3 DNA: TGTGCCAGCAGCTCTCCCAGCGGTGGCTCCGGGACACTCTCCTACGAGCAGTACTTC
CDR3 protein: CASSSPSGGSGTLSYEQYF

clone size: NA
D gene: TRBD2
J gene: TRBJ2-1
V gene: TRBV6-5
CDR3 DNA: TGTGCCAGCAGTTCGACTAGCGGGGGGGGGAATGAGCAGTTCTTC
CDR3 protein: CASSSTSGGGNEQFF

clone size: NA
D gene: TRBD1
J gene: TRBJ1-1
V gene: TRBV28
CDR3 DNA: TGTGCCAGCAGTTTTTCGCCGGGACAGGGGTCGAACACTGAAGCTTTCTTT
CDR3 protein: CASSFSPGQGSNTEAFF

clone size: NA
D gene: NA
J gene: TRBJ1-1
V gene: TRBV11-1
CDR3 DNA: TGTGCCAGCAGCTCGCGGGCCACAAGAAGTCCAGCTTTCTTT
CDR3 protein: CASSSRATRSPAFF

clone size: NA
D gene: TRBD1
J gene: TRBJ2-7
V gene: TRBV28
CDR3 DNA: TGTGCCACGGGAGAGGACAGGGTCTTCGAGCAGTACTTC
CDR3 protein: CATGEDRVFEQYF

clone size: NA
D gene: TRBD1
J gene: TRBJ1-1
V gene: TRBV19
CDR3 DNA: TGTGCCAGTAGAACCGGGACAGAAGCTGAAGCTTTCTTT
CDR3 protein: CASRTGTEAEAFF

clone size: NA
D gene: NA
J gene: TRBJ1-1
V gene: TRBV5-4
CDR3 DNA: TGTGCCAGCAGCTTGGGGGTCAGGGCAAGGACTGAAGCTTTCTTT
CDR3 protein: CASSLGVRARTEAFF

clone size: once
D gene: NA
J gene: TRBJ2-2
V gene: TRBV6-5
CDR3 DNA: TGTGCCAGCAGTTACGAAGAGCATGGGGAGCTGTTTTTT
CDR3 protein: CASSYEEHGELFF

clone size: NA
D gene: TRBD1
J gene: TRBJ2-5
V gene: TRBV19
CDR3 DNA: TGTGCCAGTAGTATCCTCCCAGGGGGATGGGAGACCCAGTACTTC
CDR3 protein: CASSILPGGWETQYF

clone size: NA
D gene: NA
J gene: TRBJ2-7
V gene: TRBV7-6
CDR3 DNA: TGTGCCAGCAGCCCTTCGAGGGTAAGCGAGCAGTACTTC
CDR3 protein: CASSPSRVSEQYF

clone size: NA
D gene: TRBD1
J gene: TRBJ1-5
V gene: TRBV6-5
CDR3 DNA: TGTGCCAGCACAGGGGGCCACGGTGGCAATCAGCCCCAGCATTTT
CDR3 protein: CASTGGHGGNQPQHF

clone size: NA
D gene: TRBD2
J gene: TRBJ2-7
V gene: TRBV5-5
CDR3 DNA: TGTGCCAGCAGCTTCGCCGGGACTAGTCAAGAGCAGTACTTC
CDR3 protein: CASSFAGTSQEQYF

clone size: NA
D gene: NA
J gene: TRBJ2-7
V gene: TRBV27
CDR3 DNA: TGTGCCAGCAGTTTCTCCTTAACCATTCGACAAGGCTTGGCCTACGAGCAGTACTTC
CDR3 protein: CASSFSLTIRQGLAYEQYF

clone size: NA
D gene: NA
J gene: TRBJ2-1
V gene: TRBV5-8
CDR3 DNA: TGTGCCAGCAGGACAAGCAGTGAGCAGTTCTTC
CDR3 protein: CASRTSSEQFF

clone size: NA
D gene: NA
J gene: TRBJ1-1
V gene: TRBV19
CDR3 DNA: TGTGCCAGTAGTATAAATGGCCTGAACACTGAAGCTTTCTTT
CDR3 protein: CASSINGLNTEAFF

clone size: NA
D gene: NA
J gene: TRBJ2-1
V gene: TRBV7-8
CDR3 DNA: TGTGCCAGCAGCTTAACGGGAGATCACTACAATGAGCAGTTCTTC
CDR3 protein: CASSLTGDHYNEQFF

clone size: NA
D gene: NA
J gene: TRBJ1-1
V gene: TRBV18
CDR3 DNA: TGTGCCAGCTCACCGGCACTGAACACTGAAGCTTTCTTT
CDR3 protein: CASSPALNTEAFF

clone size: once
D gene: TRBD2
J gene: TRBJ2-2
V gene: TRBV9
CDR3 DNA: TGTGCCAGCAGCGCCGGGGGGACCGGGGAGCTGTTTTTT
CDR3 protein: CASSAGGTGELFF

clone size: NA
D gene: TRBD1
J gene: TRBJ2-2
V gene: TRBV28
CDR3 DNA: TGTGCCAGCAGTTTCGGGGACAGTCGAAACACCGGGGAGCTGTTTTTT
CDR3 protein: CASSFGDSRNTGELFF

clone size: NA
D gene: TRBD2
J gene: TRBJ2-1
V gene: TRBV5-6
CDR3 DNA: TGTGCCAGCAGCTTGTTCTCGGGAGGGTTCCATGAGCAGTTCTTC
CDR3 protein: CASSLFSGGFHEQFF

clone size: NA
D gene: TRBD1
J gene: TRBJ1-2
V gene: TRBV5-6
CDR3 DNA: TGTGCCAGCAGCTTGGTCGGGACAGGGACAGGAGGCTACACCTTC
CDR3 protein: CASSLVGTGTGGYTF

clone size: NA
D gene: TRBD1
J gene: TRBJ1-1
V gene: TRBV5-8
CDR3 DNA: TGTGCCAGCAGCTTGGGACAGGGCATCGCTGAAGCTTTCTTT
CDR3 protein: CASSLGQGIAEAFF

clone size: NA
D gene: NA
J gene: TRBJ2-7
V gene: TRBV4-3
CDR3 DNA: TGCGCCAGCAGCCAAGGGGCTAGCGCCCCGGCCGAGCAGTACTTC
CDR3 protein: CASSQGASAPAEQYF

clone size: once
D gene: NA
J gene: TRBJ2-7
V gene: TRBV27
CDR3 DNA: TGTGCCAGCAGTTTGGCGGAGGGGCCCTACGAGCAGTACTTC
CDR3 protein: CASSLAEGPYEQYF

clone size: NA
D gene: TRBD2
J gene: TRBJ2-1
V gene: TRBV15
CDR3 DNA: TGTGCCACCAGCAGCGGACTAGCGGAGATGGGGGCTGAGCAGTTCTTC
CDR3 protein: CATSSGLAEMGAEQFF

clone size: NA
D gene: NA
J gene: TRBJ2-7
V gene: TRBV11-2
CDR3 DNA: TGTGCCAGCAGCTCGACCCGACAGTACCTCGCCTACGAGCAGTACTTC
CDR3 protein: CASSSTRQYLAYEQYF

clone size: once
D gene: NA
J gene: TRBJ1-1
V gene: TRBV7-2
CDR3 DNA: TGTGCCAGCAGCTGGACCCGGGGAACAGAAGCTTTCTTT
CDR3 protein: CASSWTRGTEAFF

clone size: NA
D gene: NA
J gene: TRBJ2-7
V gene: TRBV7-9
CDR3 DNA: TGTGCCAGCAGCCACTCAAGTGGGGGACTCAACTCCTACGAGCAGTACTTC
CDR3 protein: CASSHSSGGLNSYEQYF

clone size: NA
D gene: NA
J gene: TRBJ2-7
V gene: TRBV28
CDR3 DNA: TGTGCCAGCAGTCCCCGAAGCAGGGTGGTGTACGAGCAGTACTTC
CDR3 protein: CASSPRSRVVYEQYF

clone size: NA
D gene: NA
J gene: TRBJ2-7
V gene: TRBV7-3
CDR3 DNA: TGTGCCAGCAGCTGGGGAGTAAGCGGTACCTACGAGCAGTACTTC
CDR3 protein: CASSWGVSGTYEQYF

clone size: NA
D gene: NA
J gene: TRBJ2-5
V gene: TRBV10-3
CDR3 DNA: TGTGCCATCAGTGAGTCAACAGGGGTCGGGAGTGGCGGCCAGTACTTC
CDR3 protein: CAISESTGVGSGGQYF

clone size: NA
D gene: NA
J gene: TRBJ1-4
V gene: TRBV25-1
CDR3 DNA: TGTGCCAGCAGTGAATTACAGGGCGGTGAAAAACTGTTTTTT
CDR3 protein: CASSELQGGEKLFF

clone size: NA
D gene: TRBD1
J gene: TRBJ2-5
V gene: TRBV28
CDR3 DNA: TGTGCCAGCAGTTTCAGAAGGGACAGGGGGGTTGACTACCAGGAGACCCAGTACTTC
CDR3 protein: CASSFRRDRGVDYQETQYF

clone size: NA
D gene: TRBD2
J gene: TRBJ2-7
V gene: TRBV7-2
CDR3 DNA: TGTGCCAGCAGCTTAGGGGGGCTAGCGGGAGGGCCGCACGAGCAGTACTTC
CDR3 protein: CASSLGGLAGGPHEQYF

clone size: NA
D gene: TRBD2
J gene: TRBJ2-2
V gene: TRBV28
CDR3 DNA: TGTGCCAGCAGTCCCATGACTAGCGGGTACTCGAACACCGGGGAGCTGTTTTTT
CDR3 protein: CASSPMTSGYSNTGELFF

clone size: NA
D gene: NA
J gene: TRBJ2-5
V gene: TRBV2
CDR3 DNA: TGTGCCAGCAGGGAGGACGGAGCAGAGACCCAGTACTTC
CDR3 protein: CASREDGAETQYF

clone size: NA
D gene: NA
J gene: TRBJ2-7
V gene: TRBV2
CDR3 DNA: TGTGCCAGCAGCCCGGACAGAGTAGCCTACGAGCAGTACTTC
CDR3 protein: CASSPDRVAYEQYF

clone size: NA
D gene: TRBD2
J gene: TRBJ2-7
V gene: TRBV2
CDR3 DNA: TGTGCCAGCTTTGGTAGCGGGAGCTCCTACGAGCAGTACTTC
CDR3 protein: CASFGSGSSYEQYF

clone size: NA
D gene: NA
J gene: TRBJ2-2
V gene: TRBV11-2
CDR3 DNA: TGTGCCAGCAGCTTAGTCGCGGGTGCCGGGGAGCTGTTTTTT
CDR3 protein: CASSLVAGAGELFF

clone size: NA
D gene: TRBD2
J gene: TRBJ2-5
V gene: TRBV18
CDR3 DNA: TGTGCCAGCTCACCAGCGGGAGAGATCATGAAGACCCAGTACTTC
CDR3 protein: CASSPAGEIMKTQYF

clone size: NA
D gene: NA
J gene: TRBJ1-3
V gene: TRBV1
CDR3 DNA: TGCACCAGCTGTCAAGATAGGGACAGCTCTGGAAACACCATATATTTT
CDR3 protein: CTSCQDRDSSGNTIYF

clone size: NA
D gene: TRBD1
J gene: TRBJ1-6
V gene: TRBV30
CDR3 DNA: TGTGCCTGGAGGACCGGGACAGGAAACTATAATTCACCCCTCCACTTT
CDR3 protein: CAWRTGTGNYNSPLHF

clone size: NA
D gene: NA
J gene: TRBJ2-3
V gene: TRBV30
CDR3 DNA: TGTGCCTGGAGTGGGAGGGCTAGCACAGATACGCAGTATTTT
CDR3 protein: CAWSGRASTDTQYF

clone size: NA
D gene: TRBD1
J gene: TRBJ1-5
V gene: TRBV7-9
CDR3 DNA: TGTTCCAGCAGCGAAGACAGGGGGCACCAGCCCCAGCATTTT
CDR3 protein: CSSSEDRGHQPQHF

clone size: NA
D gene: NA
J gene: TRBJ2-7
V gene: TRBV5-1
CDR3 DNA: TGCGCCAGCAGCCCGAGGGCAGGGGCCTCCTACGAGCAGTACTTC
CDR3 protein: CASSPRAGASYEQYF

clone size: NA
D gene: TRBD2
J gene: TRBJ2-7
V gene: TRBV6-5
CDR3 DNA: TGTGCCAGCAGCCTAGCGGGAGATTTGTACGAGCAGTACTTC
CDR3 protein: CASSLAGDLYEQYF

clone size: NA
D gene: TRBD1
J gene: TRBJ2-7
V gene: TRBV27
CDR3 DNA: TGTGCCAGCAGTTTATACGGCAGGGGGTCTAGCGAGCAGTACTTC
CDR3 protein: CASSLYGRGSSEQYF

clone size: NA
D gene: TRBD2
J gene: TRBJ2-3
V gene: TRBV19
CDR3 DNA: TGTGCCAGTAGTCCCCGGACTAGCGGGAGACCTAGCACAGATACGCAGTATTTT
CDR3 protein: CASSPRTSGRPSTDTQYF

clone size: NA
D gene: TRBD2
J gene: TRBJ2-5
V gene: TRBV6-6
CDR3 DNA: TGTGCCAGCACGCGGGGGAGGTTAGACCAAGAGACCCAGTACTTC
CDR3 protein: CASTRGRLDQETQYF

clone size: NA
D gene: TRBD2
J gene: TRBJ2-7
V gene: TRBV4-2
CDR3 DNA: TGTGCCAGCAGCCGGGGACTAGCGGGCACAAGCTCCTACGAGCAGTACTTC
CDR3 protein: CASSRGLAGTSSYEQYF

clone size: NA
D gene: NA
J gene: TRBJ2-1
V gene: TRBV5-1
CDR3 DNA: TGCGCCAGCAGCTGGGGGGGGGCGGGACTAACGCTGAATGAGCAGTTCTTC
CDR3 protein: CASSWGGAGLTLNEQFF

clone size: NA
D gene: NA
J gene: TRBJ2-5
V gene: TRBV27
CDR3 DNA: TGTGCCAGCAGAATAACAGGGAGCCAAGAGACCCAGTACTTC
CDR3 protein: CASRITGSQETQYF

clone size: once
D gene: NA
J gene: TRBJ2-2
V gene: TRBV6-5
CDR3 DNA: TGTGCCAGCAGCTTAGGAGTCCCCGGGGAGCTGTTTTTT
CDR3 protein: CASSLGVPGELFF

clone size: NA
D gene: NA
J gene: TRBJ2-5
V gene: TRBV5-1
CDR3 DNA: TGCGCCAGCAGCCCCGGATCGTCTCTACGGGAGCAGTACTTC
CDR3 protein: CASSPGSSLREQYF

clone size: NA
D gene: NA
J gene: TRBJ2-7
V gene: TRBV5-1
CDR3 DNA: TGCGCCAGCAGCTTGGCGTGGACAGAGACCTACGAGCAGTACTTC
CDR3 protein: CASSLAWTETYEQYF

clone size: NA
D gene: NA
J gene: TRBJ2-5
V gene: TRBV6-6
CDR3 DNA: TGTGCCAGCAGTCTACGGGTTGGGTTGGCCCAGTACTTC
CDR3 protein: CASSLRVGLAQYF

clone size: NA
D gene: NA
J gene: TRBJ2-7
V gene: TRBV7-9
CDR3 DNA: TGTGCCAGCAGCTTAGTCGGTGGCTACGAGCAGTACTTC
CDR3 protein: CASSLVGGYEQYF